These 21 T cell receptor beta chains were sequenced from one sample in a study of blood T cell repertoires in COVID-19. Profiling relied on immunoSEQ multiplex PCR, and the TCRdb table lists in-frame clones only, not all of them. Of about 400,000 clones in the sample, over 75% were seen once. The sequencing sample was made of PBMCs or T cells enriched from blood (not recorded which). The receptors originated from a woman between 35 and 50 years old with acute COVID-19.

DNA for the CDR3: TGTGCCAGCAGCCAAGACCGCCAGGGAAGCGAGACCCAGTACTTC. Translated: CASSQDRQGSETQYF. V gene TRBV14 combines with J gene TRBJ2-5, with D possibly TRBD1 on 5 matching bases. Trimming stripped 0 bases from V and 5 bases from J, with 13 bases between. CDR1 and CDR2 from the germline V gene are SGHDN and FVKESK. CDR3 size: 15 residues. The full variable domain, rest sourced from reference TRBV14 and TRBJ2-5, is EAGVTQFPSHSVIEKGQTVTLRCDPISGHDNLYWYRRVMGKEIKFLLHFVKESKQDESGMPNNRFLAERTGGTYSTLKVQPAELEDSGVYFCASSQDRQGSETQYFGPGTRLLVL.

The chain employs TRBV6-5 and TRBJ1-4, with 7 positions matching TRBD1. The V gene end was trimmed by 5 bases and the J gene end by 4 bases; junction bases not matched to a gene: 4. The CDR3 is 14 residues long. Per germline, CDR1 MNHEY and CDR2 SVGAGI. CDR3 in amino acids: CASSLTGDNEKLFF. CDR3 in DNA: TGTGCCAGCAGTCTAACAGGGGATAATGAAAAACTGTTTTTT.

This chain joins TRBV6-5 and TRBJ2-3; D is perhaps TRBD2 (5 bases). CDR1 and CDR2 (germline): MNHEY, SVGAGI. Trimming left V 5 bases short and J 1 base short, with 10 bases between. The CDR3 loop spans 14 amino acids. The CDR3, as DNA: TGTGCCAGCAGTCGCAGCGGCGGCACAGATACGCAGTATTTT. Translated, it gives CASSRSGGTDTQYF.

The CDR3 DNA reads TGTGCCAGCAGCCAAGGCTGGGACAGGGCCCATAACTATGGCTACACCTTC. Translation gives CASSQGWDRAHNYGYTF. The genes are TRBV3-1 (or the pseudogene TRBV3-2) and TRBJ1-2; 9 bases fit TRBD1. Germline V gives CDR1 LGHDT, CDR2 YNNKEL (reference sequence). This CDR3 comprises 17 residues. Unmatched junction bases numbered 7, after V lost 1 base and J lost 1 base.

This clone was found once. The chain links TRBV19 to TRBJ1-3; D remains unclear. Trimming took off 2 bases at V and 7 bases at J, with 9 bases between the two ends. CDR1 is LNHDA, CDR2 SQIVND, per germline (reference sequence). The CDR3 contains 13 residues. The CDR3 loop is CASSIKRSNTIYF. CDR3 nucleotide sequence: TGTGCCAGTAGTATAAAGCGGTCGAACACCATATATTTT.

V is TRBV2 and J is TRBJ2-7, with D perhaps matching TRBD2 (5 bases). Germline assignment: CDR1 SNHLY and CDR2 FYNNEI. This CDR3 spans 14 amino acids. V dropped 6 bases and J dropped 1 base, with 13 bases sitting between them. CDR3 loop: CASSPEAVSYEQYF. In DNA form, the CDR3 reads TGTGCCAGCAGCCCGGAGGCAGTTTCCTACGAGCAGTACTTC.

This chain joins TRBV9 and TRBJ1-2; 7 bases line up with TRBD1. This CDR3 is 14 amino acids long. From germline, CDR1 is SGDLS and CDR2 YYNGEE. The trim removed 2 bases at V and 2 bases at J, leaving 3 bases unmatched. The CDR3: CASSVSTGNYGYTF. CDR3 coding DNA: TGTGCCAGCAGCGTTTCGACAGGGAACTATGGCTACACCTTC.

The V call is TRBV5-4, the J call TRBJ1-2; the D is unclear. Trimming cost V 0 bases and J 4 bases, with 4 bases left between them. Germline values: CDR1 SGHNT, CDR2 YYREEE (reference sequence). CDR3 size: 12 residues. CDR3 protein: CASSLDGYGYTF. The CDR3 DNA reads as TGTGCCAGCAGCTTGGACGGCTATGGCTACACCTTC.

The chain employs TRBV19 and TRBJ1-2, with 10 bases lining up with TRBD1. J lost 5 bases, V lost 6 bases, and 6 bases had no gene match. The CDR3 contains 14 residues. Germline lookup yields CDR1 LNHDA and CDR2 SQIVND (reference sequence). CDR3 residues: CASRRQGAGYGYTF. CDR3 DNA: TGTGCCAGTAGGCGACAGGGGGCAGGGTATGGCTACACCTTC.

This clone has at least ten counts. The gene calls are TRBV15 and TRBJ2-3, with D possibly matching TRBD2 (6 bases). The germline V gene has CDR1 LNHNV and CDR2 YYDKDF (reference sequence). The CDR3 is made up of 14 amino acids. The V end lost 5 bases, the J end lost 2 bases, and 11 bases lay between the germline ends. CDR3 sequence reads: CATSAGGDTDTQYF. The CDR3 DNA reads TGTGCCACCAGCGCCGGGGGAGACACAGATACGCAGTATTTT.

This chain links TRBV5-1 with TRBJ1-1; possible D gene TRBD1, 5 bases. Trimming took off 4 bases at V and 0 bases at J, with 16 bases between the two ends. Germline V gene data show CDR1 as SGHRS and CDR2 as YFSETQ. The CDR3 consists of 16 residues. The CDR3 region is CASSLQGFKMNTEAFF. The DNA for the CDR3 is TGCGCCAGCAGCCTCCAGGGATTTAAAATGAACACTGAAGCTTTCTTT.

This clone has just one count. V gene TRBV4-1 combines with J gene TRBJ1-2; D is unresolved. Germline CDR1 and CDR2: MGHRA and YSYEKL. CDR3 length: 15 residues. The V gene lost 0 bases and the J gene lost 8 bases, with 16 bases spanning the gap. The CDR3 protein is CASSQDRGREGGYTF. The CDR3 DNA reads as TGCGCCAGCAGCCAAGATCGGGGAAGGGAAGGCGGCTACACCTTC.

This clone was counted only a few times. The chain couples TRBV19 to TRBJ2-2, with 10 bases matching TRBD2. CDR3 size: 16 residues. Per germline, CDR1 LNHDA and CDR2 SQIVND (reference sequence). The junction had 3 bases not matched to a gene; V was cut back by 1 base and J by 4 bases. In DNA form, the CDR3 reads TGTGCCAGTAGTATAGGAGCGGGGGGGCCCACCGGGGAGCTGTTTTTT. It encodes CASSIGAGGPTGELFF.

The sample holds a few counts of this clone. The rearrangement links TRBV19 to TRBJ1-5, with TRBD1 identical over 10 bases. V shed 1 base, J shed 2 bases, and the junction held 8 bases outside the gene matches. Germline V gene sequence: CDR1 LNHDA, CDR2 SQIVND (reference sequence). This CDR3 is built from 18 residues. CDR3 DNA sequence: TGTGCCAGTAGTATAGCCCGACAGGGGGCGGGGGGCAATCAGCCCCAGCATTTT. As protein: CASSIARQGAGGNQPQHF.

The J gene is TRBJ1-1, the V gene TRBV19; D might be TRBD1 (5 bases). The germline V gene has CDR1 LNHDA and CDR2 SQIVND (reference sequence). The V gene lost 5 bases and the J gene lost 1 base, with 17 bases spanning the gap. This CDR3 is built from 16 residues. The chain's CDR3 is CASSPRDFRTNTEAFF. For the CDR3, the DNA is TGTGCCAGTAGTCCCCGGGACTTCAGGACGAACACTGAAGCTTTCTTT.

This clone was seen just once. The chain couples TRBV5-5 to TRBJ1-3, with D perhaps matching TRBD1 (6 bases). Germline values: CDR1 SGHKS, CDR2 YYEKEE (reference sequence). The CDR3 is made up of 14 amino acids. Trimming removed 4 bases from V and 0 bases from J, with 8 bases in between. This CDR3 reads CASSRGASGNTIYF. The CDR3 bases are TGTGCCAGCAGCCGGGGGGCCTCTGGAAACACCATATATTTT.

This chain links TRBV12-5 with TRBJ2-3; the D is unclear. CDR1 and CDR2 from the germline V gene are LGHNT and FRNRAP. V lost 8 bases to trimming and J lost 1 base, with 7 bases between them. The CDR3 contains 12 residues. This CDR3 reads CASRRGTDTQYF. The CDR3 DNA reads as TGTGCTAGTCGACGGGGCACAGATACGCAGTATTTT.

This sequence joins TRBV7-9 and TRBJ1-1, with D tentatively TRBD1 (5 bases). The CDR3 spans 13 residues. From germline, CDR1 is SEHNR and CDR2 FQNEAQ (reference sequence). V was trimmed by 5 bases and J by 6 bases, leaving 13 bases between them. The CDR3 spells CASSQGREAEAFF. The CDR3 region has the DNA TGTGCCAGCAGCCAGGGAAGGGAGGCTGAAGCTTTCTTT.

The V gene is TRBV6-5, the J gene TRBJ1-1; a possible D gene is TRBD1 (6 bases). CDR1 MNHEY and CDR2 SVGAGI come from the germline V gene. V was trimmed by 6 bases and J by 1 base, leaving 12 bases between them. This CDR3 contains 14 residues. CDR3 amino acids: CASSNRAPNTEAFF. CDR3 bases: TGTGCCAGCAGCAACAGGGCCCCGAACACTGAAGCTTTCTTT.

The rearrangement uses TRBV6-5 and TRBJ1-6, with D perhaps matching TRBD1 (5 bases). CDR3 length: 11 amino acids. Germline CDR1 reads MNHEY; CDR2 reads SVGAGI. V gave up 8 bases and J gave up 10 bases, with 9 bases separating them. CDR3: CASGGKSPLHF. The CDR3, as DNA: TGTGCCAGCGGGGGGAAATCACCCCTCCACTTT.

This rearrangement joins TRBV15 to TRBJ1-6, with 9 bases aligning to TRBD1. This CDR3 is built from 18 residues. Germline lookup yields CDR1 LNHNV and CDR2 YYDKDF (reference sequence). V shed 0 bases, J shed 6 bases, and the junction held 9 bases outside the gene matches. This CDR3 reads CATSRDFGTGIINSPLHF. The CDR3, as DNA: TGTGCCACCAGCAGAGATTTTGGGACAGGGATTATTAATTCACCCCTCCACTTT.